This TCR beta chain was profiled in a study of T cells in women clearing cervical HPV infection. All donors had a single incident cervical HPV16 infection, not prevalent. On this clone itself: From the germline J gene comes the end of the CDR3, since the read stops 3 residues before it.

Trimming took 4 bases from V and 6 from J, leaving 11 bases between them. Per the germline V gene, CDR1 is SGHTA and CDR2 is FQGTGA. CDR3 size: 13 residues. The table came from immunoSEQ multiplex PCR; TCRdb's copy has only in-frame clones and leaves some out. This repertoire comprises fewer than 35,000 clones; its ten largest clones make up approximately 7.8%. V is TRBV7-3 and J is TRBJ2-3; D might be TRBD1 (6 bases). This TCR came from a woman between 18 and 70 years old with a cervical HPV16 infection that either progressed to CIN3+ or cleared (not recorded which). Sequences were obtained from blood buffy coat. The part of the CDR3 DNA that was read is TGTGCCAGCAGCTCATTTAGGGGGGATACG. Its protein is CASSSFRGDT. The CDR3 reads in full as CASSSFRGDTQYF. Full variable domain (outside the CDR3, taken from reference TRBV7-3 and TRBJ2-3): GAGVSQTPSNKVTEKGKYVELRCDPISGHTALYWYRQSLGQGPEFLIYFQGTGAADDSGLPNDRFFAVRPEGSVSTLKIQRTERGDSAVYLCASSSFRGDTQYFGPGTRLTVL.